What follows describes a single T cell receptor (beta chain). Authors' data handling: Counts of nucleated cells, estimated from reference gene primer amplification, were obtained. The repertoire was sequenced with immunoSEQ multiplex PCR; TCRdb's copy has only in-frame clones and lacks some. That table furnishes V, J and clone size, whereas the DNA furnished D and trimming. The sample shows tens of thousands of clones, 76% of them seen only once. CDR3 length: 13 residues. Germline V CDR1 and CDR2: SGHRS, YFSETQ. V shed 2 bases and J shed 4 bases, with 9 bases lying between them. The data belong to a study of blood T cell repertoires in COVID-19. Study details: Samples came from the United States, Italy and Spain, spanning acute and convalescent COVID-19. The analysed material was cDNA or gDNA that came from T cells, B-cell-depleted T cells, or PBMCs.

V gene TRBV5-1 combines with J gene TRBJ1-2; D gene unclear. The sample was peripheral blood. The sequence was obtained from a man aged 70 or older with active or convalescent COVID-19. CDR3 sequence: CASSFAGIYGYTF. Written as DNA, the CDR3 is TGCGCCAGCAGCTTCGCCGGGATCTATGGCTACACCTTC.